These 32 T cell receptor beta chains originate from one sample sequenced in a study of response to subunit inactivated influenza vaccine. TCRdb itself ran the RT-PCR reads through MiXCR, one entry per CDR3 protein. The sample has under 850,000 distinct CDR3 sequences, around a sixth seen once. Sequences were derived from PBMCs from blood, sampled roughly 5 days after vaccination. The receptors were gathered from a man aged 50-59 years who received an inactivated influenza vaccine.

At least ten counts were recorded for this clonotype. In DNA form, the CDR3 reads TGCAGCGTGGTAACCGGGACAGCCTACGAGCAGTACTTC. This sequence encodes CSVVTGTAYEQYF. The J gene is TRBJ2-7, the V gene TRBV29-1, with 7 bases identical to TRBD1. Germline CDR1 is SQVTM and CDR2 is ANQGSEA. The CDR3 extends over 13 amino acids. Trimming removed 6 bases from V and 2 bases from J; junction bases left unmatched: 7.

A few counts support this clonotype. This CDR3 is CASTGASRTGELFF. The CDR3 bases are TGTGCCAGCACTGGGGCTAGCCGAACCGGGGAGCTGTTTTTT. V is TRBV12-3 or TRBV12-4 and J is TRBJ2-2; perhaps D is TRBD1 or TRBD2 (5 bases each). V was clipped by 7 bases and J by 5 bases, with 14 bases between them. This CDR3 region has 14 residues.

This clonotype was seen a few times. The rearrangement links TRBV9 to TRBJ2-1, with 8 bases that match TRBD1. The CDR3 consists of 14 residues. Trimming took 2 bases from V and 6 from J; bases not matched to a gene: 4. Germline CDR1 SGDLS, CDR2 YYNGEE. CDR3 residues: CASSVRGPSNEQFF. For the CDR3, the DNA is TGTGCCAGCAGCGTCAGGGGGCCGAGCAATGAGCAGTTCTTC.

This clonotype showed up many times. The chain is built from TRBV20-1 and TRBJ2-1; the D gene could be TRBD1 or TRBD2 (6 bases each). Between the trimmed V and J ends, which lost 5 bases and 8 bases, there was a span of 19 bases. In germline, CDR1 is DFQATT, CDR2 SNEGSKA (reference sequence). The CDR3 totals 14 residues. The CDR3 DNA is TGCAGTGCTGGTGGCGGGGCGGGACACCATGAGCAGTTCTTC. It is translated as CSAGGGAGHHEQFF.

This clonotype was detected a few times. This sequence joins TRBV6-1 and TRBJ2-1; D may match TRBD1 or TRBD2 (5 bases each). Germline V lookup: CDR1 MNHNS, CDR2 SASEGT. This CDR3 spans 16 amino acids. V lost 6 bases and J 0 bases, leaving 15 bases between the germline ends. The CDR3 region is CASSPGPVSSYNEQFF. The CDR3 nucleotides read TGTGCCAGCAGCCCGGGACCGGTGAGCTCCTACAATGAGCAGTTCTTC.

The table lists this clonotype with a few counts. J is TRBJ2-7 and V is TRBV2; D ambiguous. This CDR3 is 13 amino acids long. Trimming removed 10 bases at V and 1 base at J, with 14 bases between. CDR1 SNHLY and CDR2 FYNNEI come from the germline V gene. This chain's CDR3 is CAIPSPHSYEQYF. CDR3 in DNA: TGTGCCATCCCTTCGCCGCATTCCTACGAGCAGTACTTC.

This clonotype was counted at least ten times. The chain recombines TRBV10-3 with TRBJ2-1, with no clear D. The CDR3 length is 16 residues. V lost 0 bases and J 6 bases, leaving 15 bases between the germline ends. Germline V gene data show CDR1 as ENHRY and CDR2 as SYGVKD. Here the CDR3 DNA reads TGTGCCATCAGTGAGTCGAATACCTCCCCGGGCAATGAGCAGTTCTTC. As protein: CAISESNTSPGNEQFF.

Many counts were recorded for this clonotype. The J gene is TRBJ1-4, the V gene TRBV20-1; no firm D call. Germline loops: CDR1 DFQATT, CDR2 SNEGSKA (reference sequence). CDR3 length: 12 residues. Trimming cost V 5 bases and J 5 bases, with 9 bases left between them. CDR3 DNA: TGCAGTGCTGTCATCGGAAATGAAAAACTGTTTTTT. The encoded protein is CSAVIGNEKLFF.

The chain joins TRBV6-5 to TRBJ2-7; D possibly corresponds to TRBD2 (6 bases). From germline, CDR1 is MNHEY and CDR2 SVGAGI. The CDR3 contains 16 residues. Trimming took 0 bases from V and 3 from J, leaving 15 bases between them. CDR3: CASSYSSLASHYEQYF. The CDR3 DNA follows: TGTGCCAGCAGTTACTCGAGTCTAGCGAGCCACTACGAGCAGTACTTC.

This clonotype was seen a few times. This chain links TRBV6-6 with TRBJ1-6, with D unclear. CDR3 length: 13 residues. Germline V gives CDR1 MNHNY, CDR2 SVGAGI (reference sequence). The germline V and J ends were trimmed by 7 bases and 9 bases, with 13 bases remaining between them. DNA for the CDR3: TGTGCCAGCAAGGAGCGAGTGGGTTCACCCCTCCACTTT. Residues: CASKERVGSPLHF.

This clonotype was picked up a small number of times. This rearrangement joins TRBV29-1 to TRBJ2-7; D is possibly TRBD1 (5 bases). CDR1 is SQVTM and CDR2 is ANQGSEA in the germline V gene. CDR3 length: 14 amino acids. V lost 0 bases and J lost 3, with 12 bases in between. The CDR3 nucleotides are TGCAGCGTTGAAGATCCCGACAGCATCTACGAGCAGTACTTC. This sequence encodes CSVEDPDSIYEQYF.

The chain joins TRBV9 to TRBJ2-7; no reliable D call. V was clipped by 0 bases and J by 0 bases, with 4 bases between them. Germline lookup yields CDR1 SGDLS and CDR2 YYNGEE. The CDR3 covers 13 residues. The CDR3 DNA follows: TGTGCCAGCAGCGTAGCGGCCTCCTACGAGCAGTACTTC. Translation: CASSVAASYEQYF. Filled out from reference TRBV9 and TRBJ2-7, the complete variable domain reads DSGVTQTPKHLITATGQRVTLRCSPRSGDLSVYWYQQSLDQGLQFLIQYYNGEERAKGNILERFSAQQFPDLHSELNLSSLELGDSALYFCASSVAASYEQYFGPGTRLTVT.

This clonotype was detected a few times. The chain uses TRBV28 and TRBJ2-2; D remains ambiguous. Germline CDR1 reads MDHEN; CDR2 reads SYDVKM. V gave up 6 bases and J gave up 0 bases, with 8 bases separating them. The CDR3 is 14 amino acids. In DNA, the CDR3 is TGTGCCAGCAGCCCGTACCCGAACACCGGGGAGCTGTTTTTT. This translates into CASSPYPNTGELFF.

This clonotype turned up a few times. The CDR3 is CSARLAGGRTGTDTQYF. CDR3 DNA sequence: TGCAGTGCCAGACTAGCGGGGGGTCGGACGGGCACAGATACGCAGTATTTT. The chain joins TRBV20-1 to TRBJ2-3; 13 positions agree with TRBD2. The germline CDR1 and CDR2 sequences are DFQATT and SNEGSKA (reference sequence). The ends lost 6 bases at V and 1 base at J; junction bases unmatched: 10. The CDR3 loop spans 17 amino acids.

The V call is TRBV5-1, the J call TRBJ2-7; possibly TRBD1 for D (6 bases). Trimming left V 0 bases short and J 2 bases short, with 12 bases between. The CDR3 sequence is 15 residues long. The V gene's germline CDR1 is SGHRS and CDR2 YFSETQ. This CDR3 reads CASSLALQGPYEQYF. The DNA of the CDR3 is TGCGCCAGCAGCTTGGCCCTACAGGGACCCTACGAGCAGTACTTC.

The chain recombines TRBV5-1 with TRBJ1-4; 8 bases align to TRBD1. There are 16 residues in the CDR3. V was pared by 4 bases and J by 7 bases, with 12 bases of the junction left unmatched. The germline V gene has CDR1 SGHRS and CDR2 YFSETQ. The CDR3 loop reads CASSPLGQGEGEKLFF. Here the CDR3 DNA reads TGCGCCAGCAGCCCTCTAGGACAGGGCGAGGGTGAAAAACTGTTTTTT.

The table lists this clonotype with a few counts. This chain joins TRBV5-6 and TRBJ1-2; D gene ambiguous. The CDR3 sequence is 12 residues long. From germline, CDR1 is SGHDT and CDR2 YYEEEE. With 4 bases removed from V and 7 bases from J, the gap between germline ends came to 11 bases. CDR3 sequence reads: CASSPGVGGYTF. CDR3 in DNA: TGTGCCAGCAGCCCTGGGGTTGGTGGCTACACCTTC.

The rearrangement uses TRBV3-1 and TRBJ1-2, with no clear D. This CDR3 has 13 residues. V gave up 1 base and J gave up 3 bases, with 6 bases separating them. Looked up from germline, CDR1 is LGHDT and CDR2 is YNNKEL (reference sequence). CDR3 sequence: CASSQAADYGYTF. The DNA of the CDR3 is TGTGCCAGCAGCCAAGCGGCAGACTATGGCTACACCTTC.

This clonotype turned up a few times. The chain is built from TRBV7-9 and TRBJ2-5, with 7 bases matching TRBD1. The CDR3 has 15 amino acids. The V gene's germline CDR1 is SEHNR and CDR2 FQNEAQ (reference sequence). The trim removed 5 bases at V and 2 bases at J, leaving 8 bases unmatched. This CDR3 reads CASSLIWGQQETQYF. CDR3 in DNA: TGTGCCAGCAGCCTGATTTGGGGACAGCAAGAGACCCAGTACTTC. The full variable domain, its missing parts supplied by reference TRBV7-9 and TRBJ2-5, is DTGVSQNPRHKITKRGQNVTFRCDPISEHNRLYWYRQTLGQGPEFLTYFQNEAQLEKSRLLSDRFSAERPKGSFSTLEIQRTEQGDSAMYLCASSLIWGQQETQYFGPGTRLLVL.

This clonotype was seen more than once but under ten times. The V and J genes are TRBV7-2 and TRBJ2-2, with D possibly matching TRBD2 (5 bases). V lost 2 bases and J lost 6, with 7 bases in between. Per germline, CDR1 SGHTA and CDR2 FQGNSA. The CDR3 has 13 residues. DNA for the CDR3: TGTGCCAGCAGCTTACCGGACTCCGGGGAGCTGTTTTTT. It encodes CASSLPDSGELFF.

This clonotype was seen at least ten times. This sequence joins TRBV6-5 and TRBJ1-6; 7 positions match TRBD1. Germline V gene lookup returns CDR1 MNHEY and CDR2 SVGAGI. The CDR3 is 16 residues long. V lost 2 bases, J lost 6 bases, and 7 bases stayed unmatched. DNA for the CDR3: TGTGCCAGCAGTTACCAGATGGACAGGAGTAATTCACCCCTCCACTTT. As protein: CASSYQMDRSNSPLHF.

The J gene is TRBJ2-7, the V gene TRBV20-1, with 7 bases matching TRBD1. The CDR3 covers 13 residues. After removal of 5 bases from V and 2 bases from J, the junction contained 6 bases not matched to a gene. Germline CDR1 DFQATT, CDR2 SNEGSKA (reference sequence). The CDR3 spells CSAVRDRPYEQYF. The CDR3 DNA follows: TGCAGTGCTGTTCGGGACAGACCCTACGAGCAGTACTTC.

This clonotype was seen a handful of times. The genes are TRBV29-1 and TRBJ2-1, with 12 bases aligning to TRBD2. Trimming cost V 3 bases and J 9 bases; bases outside gene matches: 3. This CDR3 region has 13 residues. The V gene's germline CDR1 is SQVTM and CDR2 ANQGSEA. CDR3 bases: TGCAGCGTTGAGACTAGCGGGAGTGGTGAGCAGTTCTTC. Its translation: CSVETSGSGEQFF.

Only a few counts were recorded for this clonotype. The gene calls are TRBV20-1 and TRBJ2-3; no clear D. This CDR3 spans 15 amino acids. The germline V gene encodes CDR1 DFQATT and CDR2 SNEGSKA (reference sequence). The V end lost 4 bases, the J end lost 0 bases, and 14 bases lay between the germline ends. CDR3 region: CSAILMAPSTDTQYF. The DNA of the CDR3 is TGCAGTGCTATTTTGATGGCACCCAGCACAGATACGCAGTATTTT.

This chain links TRBV20-1 with TRBJ2-1; no reliable D call. From germline, CDR1 is DFQATT and CDR2 SNEGSKA (reference sequence). This CDR3 is built from 14 residues. V dropped 6 bases and J dropped 2 bases, with 14 bases sitting between them. CDR3 in amino acids: CSANSVRPYNEQFF. For the CDR3, the DNA is TGCAGTGCAAACAGCGTCAGGCCCTACAATGAGCAGTTCTTC.

The table lists this clonotype with many counts. The rearrangement joins TRBV29-1 to TRBJ2-3; D gene unclear. Germline assignment: CDR1 SQVTM and CDR2 ANQGSEA. V lost 2 bases and J 0 bases, leaving 3 bases between the germline ends. CDR3 length: 12 residues. The CDR3 here is CSVELSTDTQYF. The CDR3 nucleotides read TGCAGCGTTGAACTAAGCACAGATACGCAGTATTTT.

The chain combines TRBV5-1 with TRBJ1-2; D is ambiguous. The germline CDR1 and CDR2 sequences are SGHRS and YFSETQ. The length of the CDR3 is 13 residues. V shed 5 bases and J shed 0 bases, with 8 bases lying between them. CDR3 protein: CASSPPANYGYTF. The CDR3 DNA reads as TGCGCCAGCAGTCCACCAGCTAACTATGGCTACACCTTC.

As for this clonotype: Germline and junction disagree at one end, which may indicate a read error. The chain uses TRBV6-1 and TRBJ2-5; tentatively, D is TRBD1 (8 bases). CDR3 length: 14 amino acids. CDR1 MNHNS and CDR2 SASEGT come from the germline V gene. The CDR3 DNA reads TGTGTCAGCAGTATATACAGGGGGGGAGAGACCCAGTACTTC. Translated: CVSSIYRGGETQYF.

This clonotype turned up a few times. The V call is TRBV7-9, the J call TRBJ2-5; possible D gene TRBD2, 6 bases. V was pared by 5 bases and J by 13 bases, with 17 bases between. The CDR3 runs to 12 residues. The V gene's germline CDR1 is SEHNR and CDR2 FQNEAQ (reference sequence). The CDR3 is CASSVRGTDWYF. The CDR3 nucleotides read TGTGCCAGCAGCGTCCGCGGGACGGATTGGTACTTC.

About this clonotype itself: One end of the junction fails to match germline, which may point to a read error. The chain recombines TRBV20-1 with TRBJ2-4; 12 bases align to TRBD2. CDR1 is DFQATT and CDR2 is SNEGSKA in the germline V gene (reference sequence). There are 13 residues in the CDR3. The CDR3 DNA follows: TGCAGTACTAGACTAGCGGGAGAGGACATTCAGTACTTC. Its protein product is CSTRLAGEDIQYF.

The V call is TRBV6-2 or TRBV6-3, the J call TRBJ1-2; unclear D gene. CDR3 length: 14 amino acids. Trimming removed 2 bases from V and 2 bases from J, with 9 bases in between. Germline V gives CDR1 MNHEY, CDR2 SVGEGT. Written as DNA, the CDR3 is TGTGCCAGCAGTTACGATATGGGGAACTATGGCTACACCTTC. Protein sequence: CASSYDMGNYGYTF.

This clonotype has a handful of counts. This chain joins TRBV7-8 and TRBJ2-5, with a tentative D call TRBD2 (6 bases). Per the germline V gene, CDR1 is SGHVS and CDR2 is FQNEAQ. V lost 4 bases and J 2 bases, leaving 17 bases between the germline ends. This CDR3 contains 16 residues. The CDR3 DNA follows: TGTGCCAGCAGCTCGAGACTAGTTCTGCAGCAAGAGACCCAGTACTTC. Its translation is CASSSRLVLQQETQYF.